The T cell receptor beta chain described here comes from a study of blood T cell repertoires in COVID-19. Profiled with immunoSEQ multiplex PCR; TCRdb holds only in-frame clones, not every one. The table shows 70,000 to 95,000 clones, with approximately 75% occurring only once. The CDR3 contains 19 residues. Per the germline V gene, CDR1 is MGHRA and CDR2 is YSYEKL. The junction had 17 bases not matched to a gene; V was cut back by 1 base and J by 2 bases. The chain employs TRBV4-1 and TRBJ2-7, with 7 bases matching TRBD1. Material for sequencing was peripheral blood. This clonotype was sampled from a human donor in a cohort sampled during active COVID-19. Here the CDR3 reads CASSQVEHFGTAWAYEQYF. CDR3 coding DNA: TGCGCCAGCAGCCAAGTCGAACATTTTGGGACAGCATGGGCCTACGAGCAGTACTTC.